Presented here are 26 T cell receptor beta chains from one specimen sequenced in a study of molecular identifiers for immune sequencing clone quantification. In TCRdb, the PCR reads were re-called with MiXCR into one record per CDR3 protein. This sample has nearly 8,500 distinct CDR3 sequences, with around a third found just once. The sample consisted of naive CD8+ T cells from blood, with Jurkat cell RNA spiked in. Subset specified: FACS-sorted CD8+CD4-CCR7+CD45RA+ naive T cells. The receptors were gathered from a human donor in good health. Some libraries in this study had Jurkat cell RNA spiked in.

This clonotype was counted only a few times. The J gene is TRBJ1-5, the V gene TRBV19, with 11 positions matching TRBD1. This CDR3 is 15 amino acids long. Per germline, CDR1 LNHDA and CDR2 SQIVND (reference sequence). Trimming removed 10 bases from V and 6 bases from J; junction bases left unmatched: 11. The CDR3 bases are TGTGCCACCCTTCCCGGGACAGGGGGTATTCAGCCCCAGCATTTT. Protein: CATLPGTGGIQPQHF.

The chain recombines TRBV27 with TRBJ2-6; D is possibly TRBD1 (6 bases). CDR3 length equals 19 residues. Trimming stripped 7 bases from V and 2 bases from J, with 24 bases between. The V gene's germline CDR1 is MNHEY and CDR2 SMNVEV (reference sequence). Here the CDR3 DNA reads TGTGCCAGCACCACCCCTAACCCCGGACAGAAAACTGGGGCCAACGTCCTGACTTTC. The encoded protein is CASTTPNPGQKTGANVLTF.

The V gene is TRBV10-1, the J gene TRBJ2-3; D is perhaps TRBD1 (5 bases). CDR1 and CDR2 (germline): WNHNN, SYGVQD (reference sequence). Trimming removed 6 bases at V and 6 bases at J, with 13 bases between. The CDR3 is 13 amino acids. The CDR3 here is CASSRDKADTQYF. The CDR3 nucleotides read TGCGCCAGCAGCAGGGATAAAGCGGATACGCAGTATTTT.

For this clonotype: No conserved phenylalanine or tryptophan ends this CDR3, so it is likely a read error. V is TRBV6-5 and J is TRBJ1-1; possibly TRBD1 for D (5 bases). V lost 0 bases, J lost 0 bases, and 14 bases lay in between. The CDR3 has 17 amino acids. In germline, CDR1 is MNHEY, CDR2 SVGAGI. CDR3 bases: TGTGCCAGCAGTTACTCGATCGTAGGACAATTGAACACTGAAGCTTTCTCT. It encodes CASSYSIVGQLNTEAFS.

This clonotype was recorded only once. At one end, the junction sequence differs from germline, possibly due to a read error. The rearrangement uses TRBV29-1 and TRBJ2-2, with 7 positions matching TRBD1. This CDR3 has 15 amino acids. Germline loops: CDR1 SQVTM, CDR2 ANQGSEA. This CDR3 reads CSVMLGGSGTGELIF. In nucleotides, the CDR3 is TGCAGCGTCATGCTAGGGGGCTCAGGCACCGGGGAGCTGATATTT.

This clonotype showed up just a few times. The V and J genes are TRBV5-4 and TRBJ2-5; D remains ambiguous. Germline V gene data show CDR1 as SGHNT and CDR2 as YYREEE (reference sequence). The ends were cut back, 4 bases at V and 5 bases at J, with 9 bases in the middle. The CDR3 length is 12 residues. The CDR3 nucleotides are TGTGCCAGCAGCGCTCGTCCGGAGACCCAGTACTTC. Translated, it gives CASSARPETQYF.

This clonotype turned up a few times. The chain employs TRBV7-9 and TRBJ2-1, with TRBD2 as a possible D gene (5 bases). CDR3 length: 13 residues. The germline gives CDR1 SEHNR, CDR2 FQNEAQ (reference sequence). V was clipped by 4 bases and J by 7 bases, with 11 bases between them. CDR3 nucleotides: TGTGCCAGCAGCTCTTACAGAGGGAATGAGCAGTTCTTC. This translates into CASSSYRGNEQFF.

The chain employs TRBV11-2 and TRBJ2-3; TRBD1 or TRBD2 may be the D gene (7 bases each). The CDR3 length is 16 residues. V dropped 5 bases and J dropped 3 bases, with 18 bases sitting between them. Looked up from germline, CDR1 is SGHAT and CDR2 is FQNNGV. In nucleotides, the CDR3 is TGTGCCAGCAGCCCGAGGGGGCGCGGGAGAACAGATACGCAGTATTTT. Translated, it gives CASSPRGRGRTDTQYF.

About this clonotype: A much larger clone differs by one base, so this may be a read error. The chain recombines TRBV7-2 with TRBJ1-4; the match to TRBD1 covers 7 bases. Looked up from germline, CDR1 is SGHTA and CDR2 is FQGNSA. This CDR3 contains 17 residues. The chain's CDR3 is CASSSLGQDVAKEKLFF. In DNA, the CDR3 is TGTGCCAGCAGCTCACTCGGACAGGATGTGGCTAAAGAAAAACTGTTTTTT. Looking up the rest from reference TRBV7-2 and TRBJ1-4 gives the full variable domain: GAGVSQSPSNKVTEKGKDVELRCDPISGHTALYWYRQSLGQGLEFLIYFQGNSAPDKSGLPSDRFSAERTGGSVSTLTIQRTQQEDSAVYLCASSSLGQDVAKEKLFFGSGTQLSVL.

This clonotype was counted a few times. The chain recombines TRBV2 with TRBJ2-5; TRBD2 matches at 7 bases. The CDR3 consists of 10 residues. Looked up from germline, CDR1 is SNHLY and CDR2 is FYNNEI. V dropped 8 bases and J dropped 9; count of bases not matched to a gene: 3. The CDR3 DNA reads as TGTGCCAGCCGCGCGGGGGCCCAGTACTTC. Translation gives CASRAGAQYF.

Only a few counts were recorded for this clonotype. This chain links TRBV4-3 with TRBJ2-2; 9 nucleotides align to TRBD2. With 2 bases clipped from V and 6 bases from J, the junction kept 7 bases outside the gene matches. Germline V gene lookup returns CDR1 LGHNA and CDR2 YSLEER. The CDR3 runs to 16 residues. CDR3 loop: CASSQSLAGLAGELFF. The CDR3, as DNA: TGCGCCAGCAGCCAATCCCTAGCGGGACTTGCCGGGGAGCTGTTTTTT.

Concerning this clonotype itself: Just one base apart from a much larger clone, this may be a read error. The CDR3, as DNA: TGTGCCAGCAGAGCCAGACGAGAGGGGAGCAAACAGCCCCAGCATTTT. Translated: CASRARREGSKQPQHF. The chain links TRBV28 to TRBJ1-5; possible D gene TRBD1, 5 bases. The CDR3 totals 16 residues. Looked up from germline, CDR1 is MDHEN and CDR2 is SYDVKM.

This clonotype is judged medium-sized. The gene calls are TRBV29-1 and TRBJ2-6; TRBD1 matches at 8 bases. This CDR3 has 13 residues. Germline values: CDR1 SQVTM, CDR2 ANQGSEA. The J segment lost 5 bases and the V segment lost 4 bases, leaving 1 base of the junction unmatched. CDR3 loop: CSVAGGRANVLTF. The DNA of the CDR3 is TGCAGCGTTGCAGGGGGCCGGGCCAACGTCCTGACTTTC.

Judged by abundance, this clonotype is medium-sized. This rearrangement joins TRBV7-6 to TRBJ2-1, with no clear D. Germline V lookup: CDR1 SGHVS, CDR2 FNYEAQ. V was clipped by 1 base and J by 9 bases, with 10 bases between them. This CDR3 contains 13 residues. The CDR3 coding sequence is TGTGCCAGCAGCTTAGAGGGCCTCGGTGAGCAGTTCTTC. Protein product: CASSLEGLGEQFF.

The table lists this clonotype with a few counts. The DNA of the CDR3 is TGTGCCAGCAGTTTGAGACAGACTGGGGCCAACGTCCTGACTTTC. Translation gives CASSLRQTGANVLTF. This rearrangement joins TRBV6-1 to TRBJ2-6, with D possibly matching TRBD1 (5 bases). The CDR3 contains 15 residues. Trimming took off 5 bases at V and 2 bases at J, with 10 bases between the two ends. Germline V gene lookup returns CDR1 MNHNS and CDR2 SASEGT.

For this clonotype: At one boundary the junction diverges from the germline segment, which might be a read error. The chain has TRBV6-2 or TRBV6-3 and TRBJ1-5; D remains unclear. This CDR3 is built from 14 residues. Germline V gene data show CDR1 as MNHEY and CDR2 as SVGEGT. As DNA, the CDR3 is TGTGTCAGCAGTTACAGCAATAGCAATCAGCCCCAGCATTTT. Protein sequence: CVSSYSNSNQPQHF.

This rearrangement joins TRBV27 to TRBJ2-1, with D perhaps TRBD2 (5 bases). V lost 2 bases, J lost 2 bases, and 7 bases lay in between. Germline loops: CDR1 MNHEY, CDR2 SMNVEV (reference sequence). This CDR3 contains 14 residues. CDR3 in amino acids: CASSLTGTYNEQFF. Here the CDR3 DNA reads TGTGCCAGCAGTTTAACCGGGACCTACAATGAGCAGTTCTTC.

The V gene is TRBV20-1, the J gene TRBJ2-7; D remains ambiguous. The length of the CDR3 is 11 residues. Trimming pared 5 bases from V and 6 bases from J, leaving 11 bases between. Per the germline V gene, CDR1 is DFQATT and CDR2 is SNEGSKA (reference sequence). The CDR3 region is CSAQERGEQYF. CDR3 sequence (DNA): TGCAGTGCTCAGGAGCGAGGCGAGCAGTACTTC.

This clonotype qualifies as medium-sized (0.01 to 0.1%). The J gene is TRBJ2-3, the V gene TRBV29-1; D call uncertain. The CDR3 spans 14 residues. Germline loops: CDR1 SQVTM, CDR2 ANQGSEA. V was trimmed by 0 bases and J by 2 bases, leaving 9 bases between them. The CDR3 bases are TGCAGCGTTGAAGATCAGGTAGTCACAGATACGCAGTATTTT. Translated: CSVEDQVVTDTQYF.

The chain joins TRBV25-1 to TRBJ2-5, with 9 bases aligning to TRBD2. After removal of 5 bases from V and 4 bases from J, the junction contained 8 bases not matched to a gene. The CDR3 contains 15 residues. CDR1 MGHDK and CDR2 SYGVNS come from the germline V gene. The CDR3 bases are TGTGCCAGCAGTCCCATAGCGGGAGTGCCAGAGACCCAGTACTTC. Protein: CASSPIAGVPETQYF.

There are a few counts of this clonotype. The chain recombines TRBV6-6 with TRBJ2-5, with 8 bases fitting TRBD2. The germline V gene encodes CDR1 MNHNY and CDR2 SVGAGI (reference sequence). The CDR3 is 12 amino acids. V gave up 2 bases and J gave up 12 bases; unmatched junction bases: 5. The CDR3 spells CASSYGPGLEYF. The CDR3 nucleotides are TGTGCCAGCAGTTACGGGCCGGGACTAGAGTACTTC.

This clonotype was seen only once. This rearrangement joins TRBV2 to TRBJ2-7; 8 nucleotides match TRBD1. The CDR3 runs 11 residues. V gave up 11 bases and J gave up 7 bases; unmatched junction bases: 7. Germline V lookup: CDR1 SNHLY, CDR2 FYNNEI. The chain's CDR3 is CAQGASREQYF. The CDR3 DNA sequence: TGTGCCCAGGGGGCATCTCGGGAGCAGTACTTC.

Here the CDR3 DNA reads TGTGCCAGCAGCGTAGGGGAAGGTCGGGCCAACGTCCTGACTTTC. Translated: CASSVGEGRANVLTF. The V call is TRBV9, the J call TRBJ2-6; D remains unclear. V was trimmed by 0 bases and J by 5 bases, leaving 9 bases between them. The germline gives CDR1 SGDLS, CDR2 YYNGEE. The CDR3 has 15 amino acids.

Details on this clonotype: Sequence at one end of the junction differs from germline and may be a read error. The CDR3: CASSLAIASGRMADTLYF. The CDR3 DNA follows: TGTGCCAGCAGCTTAGCGATCGCTAGCGGGAGGATGGCAGATACGCTGTATTTT. This rearrangement joins TRBV7-6 to TRBJ2-3; 11 bases line up with TRBD2. In germline, CDR1 is SGHVS, CDR2 FNYEAQ. The CDR3 covers 18 residues.

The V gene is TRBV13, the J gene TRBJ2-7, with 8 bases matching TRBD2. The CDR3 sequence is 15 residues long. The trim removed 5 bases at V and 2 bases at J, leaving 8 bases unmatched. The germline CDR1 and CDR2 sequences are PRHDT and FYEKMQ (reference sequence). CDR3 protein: CASSPTAGEAYEQYF. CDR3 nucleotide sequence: TGTGCCAGCAGCCCGACAGCGGGAGAGGCCTACGAGCAGTACTTC.

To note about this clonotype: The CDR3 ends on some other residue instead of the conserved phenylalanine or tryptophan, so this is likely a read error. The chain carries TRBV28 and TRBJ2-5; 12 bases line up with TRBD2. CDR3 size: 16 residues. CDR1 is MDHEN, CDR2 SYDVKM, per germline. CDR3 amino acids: CASSPPSGRAPETQYY. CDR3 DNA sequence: TGCGCCAGCAGTCCACCTAGCGGGAGGGCCCCCGAGACCCAGTACTAC.